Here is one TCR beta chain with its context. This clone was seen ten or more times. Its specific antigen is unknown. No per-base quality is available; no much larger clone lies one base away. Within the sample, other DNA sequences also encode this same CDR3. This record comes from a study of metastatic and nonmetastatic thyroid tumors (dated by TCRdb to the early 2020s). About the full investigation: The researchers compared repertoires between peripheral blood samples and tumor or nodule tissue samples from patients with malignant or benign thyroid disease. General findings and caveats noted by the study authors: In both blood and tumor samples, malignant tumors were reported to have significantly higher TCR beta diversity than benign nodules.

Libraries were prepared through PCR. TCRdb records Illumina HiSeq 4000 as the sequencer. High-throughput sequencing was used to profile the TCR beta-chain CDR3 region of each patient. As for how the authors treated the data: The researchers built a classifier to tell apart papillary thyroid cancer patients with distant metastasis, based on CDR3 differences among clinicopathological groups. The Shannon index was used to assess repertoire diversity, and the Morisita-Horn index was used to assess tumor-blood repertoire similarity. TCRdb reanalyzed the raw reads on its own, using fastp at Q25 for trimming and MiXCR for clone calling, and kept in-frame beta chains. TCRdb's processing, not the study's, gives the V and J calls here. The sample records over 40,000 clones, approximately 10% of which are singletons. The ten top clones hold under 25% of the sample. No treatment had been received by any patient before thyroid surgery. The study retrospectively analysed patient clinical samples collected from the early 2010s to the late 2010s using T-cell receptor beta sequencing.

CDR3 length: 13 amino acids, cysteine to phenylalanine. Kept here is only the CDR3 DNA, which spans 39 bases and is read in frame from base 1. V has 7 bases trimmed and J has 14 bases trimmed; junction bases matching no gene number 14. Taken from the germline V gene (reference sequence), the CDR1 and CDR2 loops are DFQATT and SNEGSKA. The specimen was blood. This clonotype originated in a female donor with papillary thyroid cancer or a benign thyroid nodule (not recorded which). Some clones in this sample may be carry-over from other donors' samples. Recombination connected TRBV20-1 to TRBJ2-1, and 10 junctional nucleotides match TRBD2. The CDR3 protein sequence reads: CSGRLAGVPSEFF. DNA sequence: TGCAGTGGTAGGCTAGCGGGAGTTCCCTCCGAGTTCTTC.